This TCR beta chain was recorded in a study of T cells after yellow fever vaccination. MiXCR was run by TCRdb on the 5' RACE reads, yielding one entry per CDR3 protein. The data show 350,000 to 450,000 distinct CDR3 sequences, 15% to 20% seen once. The V and J ends lost 6 bases and 2 bases respectively, with 10 bases between them. CDR3 length equals 13 residues. Germline V gene lookup returns CDR1 DFQATT and CDR2 SNEGSKA (reference sequence). This TCR was sampled from a man aged 18-30 years who received the YFV17D yellow fever vaccine. The chain carries TRBV20-1 and TRBJ2-2, with TRBD1 as a possible D gene (5 bases). Source: PBMCs, taken before the yellow fever booster vaccination. The chain's CDR3 is CSASDTNTGELFF. Here the CDR3 DNA reads TGCAGTGCATCGGACACAAACACCGGGGAGCTGTTTTTT.